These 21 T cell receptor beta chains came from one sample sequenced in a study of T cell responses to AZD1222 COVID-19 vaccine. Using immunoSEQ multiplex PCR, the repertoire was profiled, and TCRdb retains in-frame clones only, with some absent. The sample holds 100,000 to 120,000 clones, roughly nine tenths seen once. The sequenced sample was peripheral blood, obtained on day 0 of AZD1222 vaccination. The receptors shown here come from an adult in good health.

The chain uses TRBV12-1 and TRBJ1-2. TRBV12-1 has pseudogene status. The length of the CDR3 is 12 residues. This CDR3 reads CASRPKNYGYTF. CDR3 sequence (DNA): TGTGCCAGCAGGCCTAAGAACTATGGCTACACCTTC.

As DNA, the CDR3 is TGTGCCAGCAGCCAAGATAGCAATCAGCCCCAGCATTTT. This gives the protein CASSQDSNQPQHF. The chain carries TRBV3-1 (or the pseudogene TRBV3-2) and TRBJ1-5; D remains ambiguous. The CDR3 sequence is 13 residues long. Trimming pared 0 bases from V and 0 bases from J, leaving 0 bases between. Germline V CDR1 and CDR2: LGHDT, YNNKEL (reference sequence).

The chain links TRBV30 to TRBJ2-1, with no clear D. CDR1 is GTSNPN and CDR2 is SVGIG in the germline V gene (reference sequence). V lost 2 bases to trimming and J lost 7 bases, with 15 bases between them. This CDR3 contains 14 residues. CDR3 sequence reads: CAWSTRPGRNEQFF. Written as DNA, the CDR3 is TGTGCCTGGAGTACACGGCCCGGTAGAAATGAGCAGTTCTTC.

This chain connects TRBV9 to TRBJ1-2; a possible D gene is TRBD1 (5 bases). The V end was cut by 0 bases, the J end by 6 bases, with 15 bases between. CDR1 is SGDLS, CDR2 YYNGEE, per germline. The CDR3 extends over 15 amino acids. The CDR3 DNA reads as TGTGCCAGCAGCGTAGGGATCGAGGGGAGGAATGGCTACACCTTC. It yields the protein CASSVGIEGRNGYTF.

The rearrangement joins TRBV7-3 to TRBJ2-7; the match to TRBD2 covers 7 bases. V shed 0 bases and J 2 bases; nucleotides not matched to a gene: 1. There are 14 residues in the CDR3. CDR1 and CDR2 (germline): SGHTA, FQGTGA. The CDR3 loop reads CASSLTAGTYEQYF. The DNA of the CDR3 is TGTGCCAGCAGCTTAACAGCGGGAACCTACGAGCAGTACTTC.

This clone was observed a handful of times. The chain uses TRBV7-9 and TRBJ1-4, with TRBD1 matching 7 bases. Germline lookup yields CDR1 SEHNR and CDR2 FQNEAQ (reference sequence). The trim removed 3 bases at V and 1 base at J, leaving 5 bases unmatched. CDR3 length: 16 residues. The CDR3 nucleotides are TGTGCCAGCAGCTTGACCCAGGGGGAAACTAATGAAAAACTGTTTTTT. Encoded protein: CASSLTQGETNEKLFF.

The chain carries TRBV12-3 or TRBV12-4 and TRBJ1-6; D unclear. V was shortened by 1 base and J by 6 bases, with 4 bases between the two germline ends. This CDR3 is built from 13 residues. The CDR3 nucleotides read TGTGCCAGCAGTTTAGGGGTTAATTCACCCCTCCACTTT. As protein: CASSLGVNSPLHF.

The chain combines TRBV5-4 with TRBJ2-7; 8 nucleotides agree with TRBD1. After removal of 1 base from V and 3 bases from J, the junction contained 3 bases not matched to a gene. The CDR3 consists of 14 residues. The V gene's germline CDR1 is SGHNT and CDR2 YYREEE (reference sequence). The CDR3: CASSLLQGDYEQYF. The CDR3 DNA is TGTGCCAGCAGCTTGCTACAGGGGGACTACGAGCAGTACTTC.

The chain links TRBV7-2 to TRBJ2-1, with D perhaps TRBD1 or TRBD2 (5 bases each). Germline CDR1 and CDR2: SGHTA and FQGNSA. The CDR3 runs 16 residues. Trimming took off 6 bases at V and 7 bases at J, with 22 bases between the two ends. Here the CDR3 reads CASRRWDREFWNEQFF. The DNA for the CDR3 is TGTGCCAGCAGGAGATGGGACCGCGAGTTTTGGAATGAGCAGTTCTTC.

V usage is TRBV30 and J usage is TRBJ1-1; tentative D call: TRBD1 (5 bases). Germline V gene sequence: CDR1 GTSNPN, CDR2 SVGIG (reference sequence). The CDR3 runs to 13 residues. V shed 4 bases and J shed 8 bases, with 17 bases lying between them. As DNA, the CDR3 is TGTGCCTGGACCACAGTGATCGGGGGGGAAGCTTTCTTT. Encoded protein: CAWTTVIGGEAFF.

CDR3 residues: CASSFGRGNQPQHF. The CDR3 DNA sequence: TGTGCCAGCAGCTTCGGACGGGGAAATCAGCCCCAGCATTTT. The chain recombines TRBV5-6 with TRBJ1-5; D gene ambiguous. V lost 2 bases and J 4 bases, leaving 10 bases between the germline ends. The CDR3 extends over 14 amino acids. Germline lookup yields CDR1 SGHDT and CDR2 YYEEEE.

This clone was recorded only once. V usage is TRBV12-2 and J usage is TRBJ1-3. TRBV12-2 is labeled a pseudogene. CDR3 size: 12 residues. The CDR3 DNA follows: TGTGCAAGTCACGTTGCGGGAAACACCATATATTTT. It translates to CASHVAGNTIYF.

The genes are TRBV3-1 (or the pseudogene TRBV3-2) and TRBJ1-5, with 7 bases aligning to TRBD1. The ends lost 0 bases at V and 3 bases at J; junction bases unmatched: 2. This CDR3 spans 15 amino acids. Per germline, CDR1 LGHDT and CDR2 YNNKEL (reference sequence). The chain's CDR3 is CASSQDTGVNQPQHF. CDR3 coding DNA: TGTGCCAGCAGCCAAGATACAGGGGTCAATCAGCCCCAGCATTTT.

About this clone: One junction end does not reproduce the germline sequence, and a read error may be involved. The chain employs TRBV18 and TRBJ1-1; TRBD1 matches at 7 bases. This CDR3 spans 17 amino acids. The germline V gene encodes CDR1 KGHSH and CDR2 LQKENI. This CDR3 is CASSPPLGDSAFRQFTF. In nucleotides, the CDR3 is TGTGCCAGCTCACCACCGTTGGGGGACAGCGCCTTTCGCCAATTTACTTTT.

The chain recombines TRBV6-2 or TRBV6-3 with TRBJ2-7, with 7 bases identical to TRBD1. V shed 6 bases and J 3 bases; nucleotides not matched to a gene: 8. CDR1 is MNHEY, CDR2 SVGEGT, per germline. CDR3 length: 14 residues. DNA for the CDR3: TGTGCCAGCAGCCGACAGGGTTCCCACTACGAGCAGTACTTC. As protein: CASSRQGSHYEQYF.

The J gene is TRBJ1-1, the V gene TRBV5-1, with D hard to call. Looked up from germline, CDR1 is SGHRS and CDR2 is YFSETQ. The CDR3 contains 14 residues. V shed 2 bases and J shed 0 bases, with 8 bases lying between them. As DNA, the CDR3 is TGCGCCAGCAGCTTTAACAGTTTGAACACTGAAGCTTTCTTT. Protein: CASSFNSLNTEAFF.

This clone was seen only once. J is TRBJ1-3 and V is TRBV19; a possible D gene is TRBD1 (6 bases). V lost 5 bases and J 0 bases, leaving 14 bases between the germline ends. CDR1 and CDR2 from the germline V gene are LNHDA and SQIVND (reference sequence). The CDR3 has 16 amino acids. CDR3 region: CASSLWTDGSGNTIYF. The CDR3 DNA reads TGTGCCAGTAGTCTCTGGACAGATGGCTCTGGAAACACCATATATTTT. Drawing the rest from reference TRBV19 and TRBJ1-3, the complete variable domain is DGGITQSPKYLFRKEGQNVTLSCEQNLNHDAMYWYRQDPGQGLRLIYYSQIVNDFQKGDIAEGYSVSREKKESFPLTVTSAQKNPTAFYLCASSLWTDGSGNTIYFGEGSWLTVV.

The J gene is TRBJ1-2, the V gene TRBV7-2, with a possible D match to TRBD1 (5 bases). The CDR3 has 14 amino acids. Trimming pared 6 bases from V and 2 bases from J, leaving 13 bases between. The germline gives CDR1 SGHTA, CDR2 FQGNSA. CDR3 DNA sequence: TGTGCCAGCAGGCAGGGCCTGATCAACTATGGCTACACCTTC. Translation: CASRQGLINYGYTF.

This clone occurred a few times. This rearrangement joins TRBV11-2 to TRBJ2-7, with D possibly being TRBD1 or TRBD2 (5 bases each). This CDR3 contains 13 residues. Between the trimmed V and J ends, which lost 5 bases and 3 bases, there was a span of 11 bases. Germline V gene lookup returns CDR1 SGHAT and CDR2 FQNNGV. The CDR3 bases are TGTGCCAGCAGCCTACCGAGGGGCTACGAGCAGTACTTC. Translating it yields CASSLPRGYEQYF.

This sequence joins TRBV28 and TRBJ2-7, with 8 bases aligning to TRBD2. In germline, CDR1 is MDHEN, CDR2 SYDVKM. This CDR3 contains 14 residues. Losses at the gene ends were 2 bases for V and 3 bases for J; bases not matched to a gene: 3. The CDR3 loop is CASSLGLANYEQYF. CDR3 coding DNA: TGTGCCAGCAGTTTAGGACTAGCTAACTACGAGCAGTACTTC.

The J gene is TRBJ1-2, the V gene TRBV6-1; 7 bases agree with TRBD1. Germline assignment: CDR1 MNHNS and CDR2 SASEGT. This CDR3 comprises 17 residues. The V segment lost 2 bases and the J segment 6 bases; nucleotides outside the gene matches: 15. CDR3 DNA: TGTGCCAGCAGTGAAAGCCGGGACAGCGTCCTTCAAAATGGCTACACCTTC. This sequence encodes CASSESRDSVLQNGYTF.